This TCR beta chain was recovered during a study of Ad26.COV2.S vaccination and SARS-CoV-2 variants (dated by TCRdb to about 2021). Regarding the research as a whole: Vaccine-arm donors came from COV1001, a multicentre, randomized, double-blind, placebo-controlled phase I-IIa trial of Ad26.COV2.S in healthy adults. A total of 32 samples were included in the TCR-sequenced set, comprising some 20 Ad26.COV2.S vaccine recipients, 5 placebo recipients and 8 SARS-CoV-2 convalescent individuals. Ad26.COV2.S was administered intramuscularly at 5 x 10^10 or 1 x 10^11 viral particles, either as a single shot or as two shots given 56 days apart. The specificity and breadth of SARS-CoV-2-reactive T cell receptors after Ad26.COV2.S vaccination were assessed by TCRbeta repertoire sequencing. Blinding of investigators to trial group allocation was maintained during experiments and outcome assessment. Participants in the trial were split at random into five groups of five each, receiving low-dose or high-dose Ad26.COV2.S once or twice, or else placebo on both occasions.

The sample's treatment or condition label, in plain terms: some 19 received Ad26.COV2.S at low or high dose, single or two shots; a few received placebo; per-sample allocation not given. Repertoires of vaccine and placebo recipients were sequenced from samples taken on day 63 after the first injection. In Cohort 1b, about 25 adults aged 18-55 years were enrolled at a single site in Boston, USA, between 29 July and 7 August 2020. Ad26.COV2.S consisted of a replication-incompetent adenovirus type 26 vector by which a prefusion-stabilized SARS-CoV-2 spike protein from the original Wuhan strain was expressed. The immunoSEQ Assay was the method used to sequence TCRbeta CDR3 regions. After extraction, genomic DNA underwent amplification by bias-controlled multiplex PCR, followed by high-throughput sequencing. The paper's processing steps were these. Collapsing and filtering of sequences were performed to quantify the absolute abundance of each unique TCRbeta CDR3 region. Usable DNA was measured by amplifying reference genes present in all nucleated cells, and TCRbeta template counts were normalized to that usable DNA to estimate T cell fraction. Repertoire TCRs were annotated as SARS-CoV-2-specific by exact matching of V gene, CDR3 amino acid sequence and J gene to a known reactive TCR set. The reference SARS-CoV-2 TCR set was obtained from MIRA and was filtered for enrichment in COVID-19-positive ImmuneCODE repertoires, whereby public or cross-reactive TCRs were removed. Using the MIRA antigens, annotated TCRs were further analysed by specific ORF or by position within an ORF. Breadth was defined as the number of annotated unique rearrangements divided by the total number of unique productive rearrangements, and depth was defined as the summed frequency of the annotated unique rearrangements. Group comparisons of TCR breadth used two-sided Wilcoxon rank-sum tests. TCRdb stores this immuneACCESS table with in-frame sequences only. Part of the clones is absent; in the studies checked, under half of the shortfall reflects unresolved V genes, and no reason is known for the rest. V, J and clone size are taken as reported in that table, and D and trimming were inferred from the DNA itself. Within this sample are 200,000 to 250,000 clones, with 88% of them counted one time only. The top ten clones comprise around 11% of the sample.

On the study overall, not on this receptor specifically: Vaccine and placebo recipients had comparable non-spike TCR breadth, which fits with the vaccine containing only spike. Higher spike-specific TCR breadth was observed in Ad26.COV2.S recipients than in placebo recipients (P = 0.0014). The authors noted that total T cell responses may have been underestimated by the TCR breadth and depth analyses. After vaccination, spike-specific CD8+ and CD4+ T cell responses were reported to show substantial breadth. The study was not powered for comparison of responses between vaccine doses or regimens.

Concerning this clone: What this receptor recognizes is not known. No quality values exist for individual bases; no much larger clone is one base distant.

The sample in question was peripheral blood, obtained in a trial of Ad26.COV2.S vaccine versus placebo. The source is a person aged 18-60 years who received the Ad26.COV2.S COVID-19 vaccine or a placebo.

The DNA is as follows: TGTGCCAGCAGCGTAGAGGGCGGGAGCCTCTCCTACAATGAGCAGTTCTTC. Translated, it gives CASSVEGGSLSYNEQFF. The sequence links TRBV9 to TRBJ2-1; 7 of the junction bases match TRBD2. The CDR1 and CDR2 encoded by the germline V gene are SGDLS and YYNGEE. V is pruned by 0 bases and J by 0 bases, leaving 6 bases of the junction without a gene match. From cysteine to phenylalanine, the CDR3 is 17 amino acids long. Left in the record is the CDR3 DNA by itself, 51 bases read in frame from the first base.